This TCR beta chain was captured by sequencing in a study of blood T cells in healthy people across ages. Findings and limits, study-wide: Both higher diversity and more naive CD4+ cells marked long-lived donors when set against aged donors.

Germline CDR1 is SGDLS and CDR2 is YYNGEE. The CDR3 consists of 14 residues. V gave up 2 bases and J gave up 8 bases, with 14 bases separating them. Alongside a J-beta primer mix, a sample-barcoded 5' primer served in a second PCR lasting about 7 to 11 cycles. MiXCR was run by TCRdb on the 5' RACE reads, yielding one entry per CDR3 protein. The repertoire consists of about 1,000,000 distinct CDR3 sequences, with less than 50% occurring once and the leading ten covering under 20%. Every donor gave 9 to 10 milliliters of peripheral blood. About this clonotype: What it binds is not known.

Sequencing was performed on blood. The J gene is TRBJ2-1, the V gene TRBV9; a possible D gene is TRBD1 (5 bases). The receptor comes from a woman aged 55-75 years in good health. The CDR3 sequence: CASSVRNKGDEQFF. As DNA, the CDR3 is TGTGCCAGCAGCGTCAGAAACAAAGGGGATGAGCAGTTCTTC.